Listed below are T cell receptor beta chains from one sample, sequenced in a study of human T cells and chemical hapten exposure. TCRdb re-analysed the RACE reads in MiXCR, keeping a single row per CDR3 protein. The table has 250,000 to 300,000 distinct CDR3 sequences, about 7.7% seen once. The specimen comprised whole blood, sampled in connection with sensitization to the hapten diphenylcyclopropenone (DPC). The receptors were sampled from a young man with alopecia areata. Some clones in this sample may be carry-over from other donors' samples. Both conserved end residues are part of each CDR3. Each record gives: J gene, D gene, clone size, V gene, CDR3 protein, CDR3 DNA. D genes are given only for firm matches. For some rows the clone size is stated as once, few or many, or as a class when expanded; others skip it.

J gene: TRBJ2-1; D gene: .; clone size: few; V gene: TRBV5-1; CDR3 protein: CASSLEAGYVVLGEQFF; CDR3 DNA: TGCGCCAGCAGCTTGGAGGCAGGGTATGTTGTTTTAGGTGAGCAGTTCTTC
J gene: TRBJ1-1; D gene: TRBD1; clone size: many; V gene: TRBV28; CDR3 protein: CASSLPGQGLIVGLKTEAFF; CDR3 DNA: TGTGCCAGCAGTTTACCGGGACAGGGGTTGATTGTGGGCCTTAAGACTGAAGCTTTCTTT
J gene: TRBJ2-1; D gene: TRBD1; clone size: few; V gene: TRBV7-9; CDR3 protein: CASSLEQGRSNEQFF; CDR3 DNA: TGTGCCAGCAGCTTAGAACAGGGGAGAAGCAATGAGCAGTTCTTC
J gene: TRBJ2-4; D gene: TRBD1; clone size: many; V gene: TRBV28; CDR3 protein: CASSSPGQAVGNIQYF; CDR3 DNA: TGTGCCAGCAGTTCGCCGGGACAGGCCGTGGGAAACATTCAGTACTTC
J gene: TRBJ2-3; D gene: .; clone size: .; V gene: TRBV2; CDR3 protein: CASSGYSSTDTQYF; CDR3 DNA: TGTGCCAGCAGTGGATACTCTAGCACAGATACGCAGTATTTT
J gene: TRBJ2-5; D gene: TRBD2; clone size: few; V gene: TRBV7-9; CDR3 protein: CASSLGKSGGHQTQYF; CDR3 DNA: TGTGCCAGCAGCTTAGGAAAAAGCGGGGGCCATCAGACCCAGTACTTC
J gene: TRBJ1-2; D gene: .; clone size: few; V gene: TRBV11-1; CDR3 protein: CASSFPGEAGGYTF; CDR3 DNA: TGTGCCAGCAGCTTCCCAGGAGAAGCGGGCGGCTACACCTTC
J gene: TRBJ2-5; D gene: .; clone size: few; V gene: TRBV9; CDR3 protein: CASSAGVQGQETQYF; CDR3 DNA: TGTGCCAGCAGCGCCGGGGTGCAGGGGCAAGAGACCCAGTACTTC
J gene: TRBJ1-2; D gene: .; clone size: few; V gene: TRBV12-3/TRBV12-4; CDR3 protein: CASSFLNPSQYGYTF; CDR3 DNA: TGTGCCAGCAGTTTTCTAAACCCCAGTCAGTATGGCTACACCTTC
J gene: TRBJ1-2; D gene: .; clone size: .; V gene: TRBV20-1; CDR3 protein: CSALGLDGLNNYGYTF; CDR3 DNA: TGCAGTGCTCTAGGTTTAGACGGACTTAATAACTATGGCTACACCTTC
J gene: TRBJ2-1; D gene: TRBD2; clone size: many; V gene: TRBV19; CDR3 protein: CASSTLAGGSQFF; CDR3 DNA: TGTGCCAGTAGTACACTAGCGGGGGGTTCCCAGTTCTTC
J gene: TRBJ1-4; D gene: .; clone size: few; V gene: TRBV20-1; CDR3 protein: CSASGWGRDNEKLFF; CDR3 DNA: TGCAGTGCTAGTGGCTGGGGGCGGGATAATGAAAAACTGTTTTTT
J gene: TRBJ2-1; D gene: .; clone size: .; V gene: TRBV20-1; CDR3 protein: CSANPMGGETYNEQFF; CDR3 DNA: TGCAGTGCTAACCCGATGGGGGGAGAGACTTACAATGAGCAGTTCTTC
J gene: TRBJ1-2; D gene: .; clone size: .; V gene: TRBV28; CDR3 protein: CASSLKARGYTF; CDR3 DNA: TGTGCCAGCAGTTTAAAAGCTCGTGGCTACACCTTC
J gene: TRBJ2-2; D gene: .; clone size: few; V gene: TRBV24-1; CDR3 protein: CATSTPEGEKTGELFF; CDR3 DNA: TGTGCCACCAGTACCCCTGAGGGTGAGAAGACCGGGGAGCTGTTTTTT